This TCR beta chain was recorded in a study of shared clonotypes between healthy human individuals. Germline assignment: CDR1 MNHEY and CDR2 SMNVEV (reference sequence). With 2 bases removed from V and 7 bases from J, the gap between germline ends came to 6 bases. CDR3 length: 12 amino acids. General observations from the study: About 5% was the fraction of naive CD4 clonotypes found shared across several donors. The small donor group covered limited genetic and exposure diversity.

The protocol was immunoSEQ multiplex PCR, while the TCRdb copy is restricted to in-frame clones and leaves out a portion. The sample has 660,000 or so clones; approximately 96% are singletons. Comments on this clone: Its antigen is unknown. Other DNA sequences in the same sample also yield this CDR3.

Positively selected for CCR7, the CD45RO-negative cells used as naive CD8 cells excluded terminally differentiated effector memory CD45RA+ cells. The chain combines TRBV27 with TRBJ1-5; D ambiguous. This TCR was sampled from a woman in her 30s in good health. The source material was naive CD8+ T cells sorted from blood. CDR3 residues: CASSLIGQPQHF. CDR3 sequence (DNA): TGTGCCAGCAGTTTAATCGGCCAGCCCCAGCATTTT.